The entry below describes one TCR beta chain. Its specificity is not known. The sample comes from a study of cytomegalovirus exposure and HLA in healthy donors. The PCR had 60 Vbeta and 13 Jbeta primers. The table came from immunoSEQ multiplex PCR; TCRdb's copy has only in-frame clones and leaves some out. The sample table sets out about 160,000 clones. Study observations and caveats: Researchers counted 180 or so TCR beta chains as cytomegalovirus-associated. Later analysis suggested most CMV-associated TCR beta chains were HLA-restricted. Reported performance of the classifier showed diagnosis of cytomegalovirus status with high specificity and sensitivity.

This CDR3 region has 14 residues. Trimming took 5 bases from V and 3 from J, leaving 14 bases between them. Germline loops: CDR1 SGHTA, CDR2 FQGNSA. This receptor was obtained from a man aged 30 to 45 in good health and CMV-seronegative. Source material: PBMCs. The chain uses TRBV7-2 and TRBJ2-7; D is uncertain. CDR3 region: CASSPVGLFYEQYF. The DNA of the CDR3 is TGTGCCAGCAGCCCGGTCGGGTTGTTCTACGAGCAGTACTTC.